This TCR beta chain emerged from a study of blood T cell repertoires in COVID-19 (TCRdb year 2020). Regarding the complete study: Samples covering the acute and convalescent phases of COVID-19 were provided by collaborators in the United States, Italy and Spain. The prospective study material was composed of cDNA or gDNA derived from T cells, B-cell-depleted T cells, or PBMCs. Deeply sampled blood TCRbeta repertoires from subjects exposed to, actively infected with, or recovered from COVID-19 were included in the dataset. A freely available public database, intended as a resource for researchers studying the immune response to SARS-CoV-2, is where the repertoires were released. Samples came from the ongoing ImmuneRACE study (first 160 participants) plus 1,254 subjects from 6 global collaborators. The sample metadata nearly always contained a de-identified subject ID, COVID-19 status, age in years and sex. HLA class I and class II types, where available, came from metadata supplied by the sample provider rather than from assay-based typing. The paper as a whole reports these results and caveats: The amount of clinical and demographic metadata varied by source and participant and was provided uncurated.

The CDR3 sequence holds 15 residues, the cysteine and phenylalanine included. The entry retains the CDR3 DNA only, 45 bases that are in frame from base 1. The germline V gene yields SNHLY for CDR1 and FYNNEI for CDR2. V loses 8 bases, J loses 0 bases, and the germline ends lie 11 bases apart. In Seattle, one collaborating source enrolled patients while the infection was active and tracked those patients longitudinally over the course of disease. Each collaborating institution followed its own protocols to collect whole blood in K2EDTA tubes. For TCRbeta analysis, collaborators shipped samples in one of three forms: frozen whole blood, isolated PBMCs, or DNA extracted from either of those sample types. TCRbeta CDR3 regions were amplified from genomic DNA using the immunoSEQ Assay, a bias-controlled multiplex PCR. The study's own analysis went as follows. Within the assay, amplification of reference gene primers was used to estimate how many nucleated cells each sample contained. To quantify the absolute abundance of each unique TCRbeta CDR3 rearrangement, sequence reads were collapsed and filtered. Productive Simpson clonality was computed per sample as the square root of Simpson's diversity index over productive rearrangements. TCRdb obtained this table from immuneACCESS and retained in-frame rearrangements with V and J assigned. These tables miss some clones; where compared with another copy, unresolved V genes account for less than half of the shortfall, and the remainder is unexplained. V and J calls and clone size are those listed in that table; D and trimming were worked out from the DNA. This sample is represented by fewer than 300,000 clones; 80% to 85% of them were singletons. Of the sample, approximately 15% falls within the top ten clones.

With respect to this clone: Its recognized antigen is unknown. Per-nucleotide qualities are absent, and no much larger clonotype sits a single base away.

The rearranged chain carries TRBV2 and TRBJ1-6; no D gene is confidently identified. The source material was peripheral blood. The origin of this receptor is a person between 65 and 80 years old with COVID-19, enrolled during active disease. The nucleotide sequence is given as TGTGCCAGCTTGACCCGGAGCTCCTATAATTCACCCCTCCACTTT. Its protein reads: CASLTRSSYNSPLHF.